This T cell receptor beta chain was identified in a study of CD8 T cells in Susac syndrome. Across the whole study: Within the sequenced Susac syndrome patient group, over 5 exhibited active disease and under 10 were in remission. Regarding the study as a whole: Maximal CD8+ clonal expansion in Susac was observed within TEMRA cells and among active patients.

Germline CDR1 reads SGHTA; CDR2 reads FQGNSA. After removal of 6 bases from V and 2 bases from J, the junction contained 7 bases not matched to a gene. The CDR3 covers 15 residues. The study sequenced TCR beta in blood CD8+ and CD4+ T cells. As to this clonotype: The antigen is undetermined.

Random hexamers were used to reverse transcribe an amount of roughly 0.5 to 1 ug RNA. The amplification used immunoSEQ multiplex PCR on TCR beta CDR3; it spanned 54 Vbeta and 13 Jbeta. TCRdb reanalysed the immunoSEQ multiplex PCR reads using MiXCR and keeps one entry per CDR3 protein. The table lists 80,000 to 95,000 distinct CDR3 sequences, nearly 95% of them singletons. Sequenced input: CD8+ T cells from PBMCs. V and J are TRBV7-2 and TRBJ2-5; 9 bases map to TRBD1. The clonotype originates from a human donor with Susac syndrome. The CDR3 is CASRFGTGWQETQYF. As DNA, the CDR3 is TGTGCCAGCAGATTCGGGACAGGGTGGCAAGAGACCCAGTACTTC.